This TCR beta chain emerged from a study of T cell responses to AZD1222 COVID-19 vaccine. Study-wide context: Pooling of second doses given at about 4 or about 12 weeks was done.

Clones were read by immunoSEQ multiplex PCR, and TCRdb kept only the in-frame ones, dropping some. The table has 50,000 to 60,000 clones, approximately 88% seen once; the top ten hold about 14%. Study-wide results and limits: Sampled repertoires all dated from after the peak T cell response. Only six or seven AZD1222 recipients tested seropositive at baseline.

The germline V gene encodes CDR1 SGHDN and CDR2 FVKESK. The CDR3 is 12 amino acids. Trimming pared 3 bases from V and 14 bases from J, leaving 14 bases between. In regard to this clone: Its antigen is unidentified.

This chain joins TRBV14 and TRBJ2-1, with a possible D match to TRBD1 (6 bases). The TCR originated in an adult in good health. Sequenced here: peripheral blood, sampled on day 0 of AZD1222 vaccination. CDR3 DNA: TGTGCCAGCAGCCAGCTGGGGACAATAGAGTTCTTC. Protein product: CASSQLGTIEFF.